This TCR beta chain was identified in a study of blood T cells in healthy people across ages. Study outcomes and limitations: In older individuals, TCR beta diversity per million T cells was lower, falling roughly linearly with age.

Next came a second PCR, run for about 6 to 12 cycles, which used a sample-barcoded 5' primer along with a J-beta primer mix. There were at least 3 million CDR3-containing paired-end reads obtained from each sample. Using its own MiXCR run on the 5' RACE reads, TCRdb lists one record per CDR3 protein. This sample carries around 1.5 million distinct CDR3 sequences, 45% to 70% of them seen once, and the ten largest clones take 5.5% to 8%. Isolated per sample were at least 6.5 million PBMCs. Germline V CDR1 and CDR2: MRHNA, SNTAGT. Deletions cut 5 bases from V and 6 bases from J, with 14 bases between. The CDR3 is 14 residues long. This clonotype was counted only a few times. What it binds is not known.

This chain links TRBV6-4 with TRBJ2-1; D is possibly TRBD2 (5 bases). This clonotype was sampled from a man younger than 35 in good health. Sample: blood. The CDR3 DNA reads TGTGCCAGCAGTTCCGGGAATAGTGCCAATGAGCAGTTCTTC. Protein: CASSSGNSANEQFF.